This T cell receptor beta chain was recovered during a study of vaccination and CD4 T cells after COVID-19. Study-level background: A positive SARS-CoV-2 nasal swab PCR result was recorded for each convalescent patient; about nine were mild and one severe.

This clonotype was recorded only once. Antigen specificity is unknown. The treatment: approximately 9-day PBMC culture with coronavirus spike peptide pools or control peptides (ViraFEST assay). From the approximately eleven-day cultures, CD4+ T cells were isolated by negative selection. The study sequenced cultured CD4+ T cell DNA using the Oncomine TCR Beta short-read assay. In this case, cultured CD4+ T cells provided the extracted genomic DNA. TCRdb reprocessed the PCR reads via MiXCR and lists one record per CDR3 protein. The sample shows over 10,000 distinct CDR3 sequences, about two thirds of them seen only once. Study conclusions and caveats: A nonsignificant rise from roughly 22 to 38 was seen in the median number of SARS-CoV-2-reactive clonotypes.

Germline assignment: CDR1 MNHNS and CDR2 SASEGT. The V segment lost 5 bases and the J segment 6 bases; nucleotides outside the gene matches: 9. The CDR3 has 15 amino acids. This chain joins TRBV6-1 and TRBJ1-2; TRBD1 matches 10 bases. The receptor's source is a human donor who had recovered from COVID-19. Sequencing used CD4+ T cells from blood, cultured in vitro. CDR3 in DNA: TGTGCCAGCAGTACGAGACAGGGGGCGTTAAATGGCTACACCTTC. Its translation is CASSTRQGALNGYTF.